The 32 T cell receptor beta chains below come from one sample, sequenced in a study (dated by TCRdb to the mid-2010s). Library prep was done by RT-PCR. Sequencing relied on an Illumina MiSeq. TCRdb trimmed public reads at Q25 via fastp, called clones via MiXCR and kept in-frame beta chains. Every distinct CDR3 protein forms one entry, paired with its most common genes and DNA. This sample lists approximately 720,000 distinct CDR3 sequences; approximately 15% were detected once. The top ten hold roughly 3.9% of the sample. The specimen was memory CD4+ T cells from blood. The receptors originated from a female donor in good health, serving as a healthy control.

This chain joins TRBV15 and TRBJ1-3; D is unclear. The CDR3 runs to 15 residues. Trimming removed 2 bases at V and 0 bases at J, with 8 bases between. The germline V gene has CDR1 LNHNV and CDR2 YYDKDF (reference sequence). The chain's CDR3 is CATSRSVGSGNTIYF. Written as DNA, the CDR3 is TGTGCCACCAGCAGATCCGTGGGCTCTGGAAACACCATATATTTT.

This clonotype was picked up a small number of times. The rearrangement joins TRBV29-1 to TRBJ1-1, with D tentatively TRBD1 (6 bases). Looked up from germline, CDR1 is SQVTM and CDR2 is ANQGSEA. The V end was cut by 6 bases, the J end by 4 bases, with 18 bases between. The CDR3 extends over 14 amino acids. The CDR3 region is CSVEPVRGGTEAFF. The CDR3 nucleotides are TGCAGCGTAGAACCTGTCAGGGGCGGCACTGAAGCTTTCTTT.

This chain uses TRBV7-6 with TRBJ1-2; D may be TRBD1 (5 bases). The ends were cut back, 8 bases at V and 2 bases at J, with 12 bases in the middle. Germline loops: CDR1 SGHVS, CDR2 FNYEAQ. This CDR3 region has 13 residues. CDR3 sequence reads: CASPPGSNYGYTF. The CDR3 DNA sequence: TGTGCCAGCCCCCCAGGGTCAAACTATGGCTACACCTTC.

This clonotype was counted many times. The DNA of the CDR3 is TGTGCCAGCAGTTTGAGTCTTTCAGGGACACTAGCCAAAAACATTCAGTACTTC. This codes for CASSLSLSGTLAKNIQYF. The chain has TRBV12-3 or TRBV12-4 and TRBJ2-4; the D gene is possibly TRBD1 (6 bases). This CDR3 has 18 amino acids. V lost 3 bases and J 0 bases, leaving 18 bases between the germline ends.

The table lists this clonotype with a few counts. The gene calls are TRBV30 and TRBJ2-1; D is unclear. The CDR3 loop spans 12 amino acids. CDR1 is GTSNPN, CDR2 SVGIG, per germline (reference sequence). Trimming stripped 2 bases from V and 5 bases from J, with 7 bases between. As DNA, the CDR3 is TGTGCCTGGAGTTTCATGAACAATGAGCAGTTCTTC. Amino acid sequence: CAWSFMNNEQFF.

This clonotype occurred many times. The gene calls are TRBV6-5 and TRBJ2-7, with D perhaps assigned TRBD1 or TRBD2 (7 bases each). CDR3 length: 16 amino acids. Deletions cut 0 bases from V and 3 bases from J, with 15 bases between. CDR1 is MNHEY, CDR2 SVGAGI, per germline. The CDR3 spells CASSYSGRGGNYEQYF. The CDR3 DNA is TGTGCCAGCAGTTACTCTGGCAGGGGGGGAAACTACGAGCAGTACTTC.

This clonotype was observed many times. CDR3 amino acids: CSAWTSGIVNEQFF. CDR3 sequence (DNA): TGCAGTGCTTGGACTAGCGGGATTGTAAATGAGCAGTTCTTC. J is TRBJ2-1 and V is TRBV20-1, with 12 nucleotides matching TRBD2. The J segment lost 7 bases and the V segment lost 5 bases, leaving 6 bases of the junction unmatched. Germline V lookup: CDR1 DFQATT, CDR2 SNEGSKA (reference sequence). This CDR3 contains 14 residues.

This clonotype appeared once. The rearrangement links TRBV6-5 to TRBJ2-3, with TRBD2 matching over 9 bases. V lost 9 bases, J lost 3 bases, and 13 bases stayed unmatched. There are 16 residues in the CDR3. The germline V gene encodes CDR1 MNHEY and CDR2 SVGAGI. CDR3: CASSPFRLAGTDTQYF. As DNA, the CDR3 is TGTGCCAGTAGTCCTTTTCGGCTAGCGGGGACAGATACGCAGTATTTT.

This clonotype came up many times. The V gene is TRBV7-2, the J gene TRBJ1-4; unclear D gene. The V end lost 4 bases, the J end lost 3 bases, and 6 bases lay between the germline ends. The CDR3 is made up of 13 amino acids. CDR1 SGHTA and CDR2 FQGNSA come from the germline V gene. The CDR3 sequence: CASSSDPNEKLFF. The CDR3 DNA is TGTGCCAGCAGCTCCGACCCTAATGAAAAACTGTTTTTT.

This clonotype was detected a few times. This sequence may be a read error, since a much larger clone differs from it by one base. The genes are TRBV5-6 and TRBJ2-7, with TRBD2 matching 14 bases. CDR1 is SGHDT and CDR2 is YYEEEE in the germline V gene. J was trimmed by 4 bases and V by 3 bases; bases with no gene match: 6. There are 16 residues in the CDR3. The CDR3 sequence is CASSSGTSGGQYEQYF. In nucleotides, the CDR3 is TGTGCCAGCAGCTCCGGGACTAGCGGGGGTCAGTACGAGCAGTACTTC.

The gene calls are TRBV19 and TRBJ1-1; D perhaps matches TRBD1 (5 bases). This CDR3 region has 13 residues. The germline gives CDR1 LNHDA, CDR2 SQIVND (reference sequence). The V and J ends lost 3 bases and 5 bases respectively, with 10 bases between them. This CDR3 reads CASSIGRGTEAFF. CDR3 coding DNA: TGTGCCAGTAGTATTGGGAGGGGTACTGAAGCTTTCTTT.

The V gene is TRBV28, the J gene TRBJ1-2; D ambiguous. Trimming removed 4 bases at V and 7 bases at J, with 13 bases between. CDR1 and CDR2 from the germline V gene are MDHEN and SYDVKM. This CDR3 region has 13 residues. This chain's CDR3 is CASSYEAAGGYTF. CDR3 in DNA: TGTGCCAGCAGTTACGAGGCGGCCGGTGGCTACACCTTC.

The rearrangement uses TRBV5-1 and TRBJ2-2; TRBD2 matches 7 bases. The J segment lost 4 bases and the V segment lost 4 bases, leaving 13 bases of the junction unmatched. There are 17 residues in the CDR3. The germline V gene encodes CDR1 SGHRS and CDR2 YFSETQ. The CDR3 here is CASSAASGWGGTGELFF. In nucleotides, the CDR3 is TGCGCCAGCAGCGCAGCCTCGGGATGGGGGGGCACCGGGGAGCTGTTTTTT. The complete variable domain, with remaining parts taken from reference TRBV5-1 and TRBJ2-2, reads KAGVTQTPRYLIKTRGQQVTLSCSPISGHRSVSWYQQTPGQGLQFLFEYFSETQRNKGNFPGRFSGRQFSNSRSEMNVSTLELGDSALYLCASSAASGWGGTGELFFGEGSRLTVL.

This clonotype was detected a few times. V gene TRBV6-1 combines with J gene TRBJ2-2, with D tentatively TRBD1 (6 bases). Germline V gene data show CDR1 as MNHNS and CDR2 as SASEGT. This CDR3 region has 14 residues. Trimming removed 6 bases at V and 6 bases at J, with 14 bases between. The CDR3: CASSAYRDPGELFF. The CDR3 nucleotides are TGTGCCAGCAGCGCCTACAGGGACCCCGGGGAGCTGTTTTTT.

This clonotype was observed many times. The chain combines TRBV12-3 or TRBV12-4 with TRBJ1-2; tentative D call: TRBD1 (6 bases). The CDR3 is made up of 14 amino acids. V shed 6 bases and J shed 0 bases, with 11 bases lying between them. The CDR3 reads CASRPRGSNYGYTF. In DNA, the CDR3 is TGTGCCAGCAGGCCTAGGGGGTCTAACTATGGCTACACCTTC.

The chain couples TRBV7-6 to TRBJ1-1; unclear D gene. Deletions cut 1 base from V and 0 bases from J, with 6 bases between. This CDR3 spans 14 amino acids. Germline V gives CDR1 SGHVS, CDR2 FNYEAQ. CDR3 amino acids: CASSLVRLNTEAFF. CDR3 coding DNA: TGTGCCAGCAGCTTAGTACGGCTGAACACTGAAGCTTTCTTT.

Ten or more counts support this clonotype. The chain uses TRBV29-1 and TRBJ1-4; perhaps TRBD1 as D (5 bases). This CDR3 region has 13 residues. The V gene's germline CDR1 is SQVTM and CDR2 ANQGSEA. Trimming cost V 5 bases and J 7 bases, with 14 bases left between them. The CDR3 DNA is TGCAGCGTTCTCGGACAAGATAGTGAAAAACTGTTTTTT. This sequence encodes CSVLGQDSEKLFF.

CDR3 coding DNA: TGTGCCAGCACCGGACGAAATGGGACTAGCGGGAGTGTCTACAATGAGCAGTTCTTC. This translates into CASTGRNGTSGSVYNEQFF. The rearrangement uses TRBV11-2 and TRBJ2-1, with TRBD2 matching over 14 bases. This CDR3 region has 19 residues. V shed 7 bases, J shed 3 bases, and the junction held 14 bases outside the gene matches. The germline V gene has CDR1 SGHAT and CDR2 FQNNGV.

This clonotype was counted at least ten times. J is TRBJ2-1 and V is TRBV29-1; 10 positions match TRBD2. Germline CDR1 SQVTM, CDR2 ANQGSEA. J lost 9 bases, V lost 5 bases, and 7 bases had no gene match. The CDR3 has 13 amino acids. CDR3 nucleotides: TGCAGCGTTAGGAGCGGGGGGGCATTTGAGCAGTTCTTC. Amino acid sequence: CSVRSGGAFEQFF.

V and J are TRBV6-6 and TRBJ2-1, with no clear D. CDR1 is MNHNY and CDR2 is SVGAGI in the germline V gene (reference sequence). V was clipped by 2 bases and J by 4 bases, with 12 bases between them. The CDR3 runs 15 residues. The CDR3 is CASSYSRPPYNEQFF. CDR3 DNA: TGTGCCAGCAGTTACAGCCGACCGCCATACAATGAGCAGTTCTTC.

This clonotype was counted at least ten times. The V and J genes are TRBV7-8 and TRBJ2-2; D might be TRBD1 (6 bases). CDR3 length: 15 residues. Deletions cut 5 bases from V and 4 bases from J, with 14 bases between. The germline gives CDR1 SGHVS, CDR2 FQNEAQ. The CDR3 region has the DNA TGTGCCAGCAGCGCCTACAGGGTGACCACCGGGGAGCTGTTTTTT. The encoded protein is CASSAYRVTTGELFF.

The genes are TRBV5-1 and TRBJ1-4; D gene ambiguous. Trimming removed 5 bases from V and 7 bases from J, with 15 bases in between. The CDR3 has 14 residues. In germline, CDR1 is SGHRS, CDR2 YFSETQ. The CDR3 loop is CASRRTALGEKLFF. The CDR3 DNA follows: TGCGCCAGCAGAAGAACTGCACTCGGTGAAAAACTGTTTTTT.

The V call is TRBV12-3 or TRBV12-4, the J call TRBJ2-4; weak D call: TRBD1 (6 bases). The CDR3 is 13 residues long. Trimming removed 3 bases at V and 7 bases at J, with 10 bases between. CDR3 DNA sequence: TGTGCCAGCAGTTTGACAGGCGGGAACATTCAGTACTTC. Amino acid sequence: CASSLTGGNIQYF.

The chain joins TRBV18 to TRBJ1-6, with D possibly being TRBD1 (6 bases). This CDR3 contains 16 residues. CDR1 KGHSH and CDR2 LQKENI come from the germline V gene. Between the trimmed V and J ends, which lost 1 base and 8 bases, there was a span of 15 bases. The CDR3 nucleotides read TGTGCCAGCTCACCACTTGTACAGGGTTTCGATTCACCCCTCCACTTT. Amino acid sequence: CASSPLVQGFDSPLHF.

V is TRBV14 and J is TRBJ2-1; TRBD2 matches at 7 bases. The germline CDR1 and CDR2 sequences are SGHDN and FVKESK. The length of the CDR3 is 18 residues. V was pared by 5 bases and J by 4 bases, with 17 bases of the junction left unmatched. CDR3 protein: CASSYGWASGQGYNEQFF. The CDR3 DNA is TGTGCCAGCAGCTACGGGTGGGCTAGCGGACAAGGGTACAATGAGCAGTTCTTC.

This clonotype was observed a handful of times. The chain has TRBV3-1 and TRBJ1-3; perhaps TRBD1 as D (5 bases). Per the germline V gene, CDR1 is LGHDT and CDR2 is YNNKEL (reference sequence). The CDR3 covers 13 residues. Between the trimmed V and J ends, which lost 3 bases and 9 bases, there was a span of 12 bases. The CDR3 DNA follows: TGTGCCAGCAGCCAGGGGAGGGGTTCCACCATATATTTT. As protein: CASSQGRGSTIYF.

The chain joins TRBV6-2 or TRBV6-3 to TRBJ2-7; 9 bases match TRBD2. Germline V lookup: CDR1 MNHEY, CDR2 SVGEGT. With 5 bases clipped from V and 0 bases from J, the junction kept 5 bases outside the gene matches. The CDR3 loop spans 15 amino acids. The CDR3 reads CASSRAGGLSYEQYF. The DNA for the CDR3 is TGTGCCAGCAGTCGAGCGGGGGGTCTCTCCTACGAGCAGTACTTC.

The sample holds a few counts of this clonotype. V gene TRBV7-2 combines with J gene TRBJ2-3; TRBD2 agrees at 7 bases. The germline V gene has CDR1 SGHTA and CDR2 FQGNSA. The ends lost 3 bases at V and 3 bases at J; junction bases unmatched: 3. This CDR3 comprises 14 residues. The CDR3 coding sequence is TGTGCCAGCAGCTTTAGCGGGCCTACAGATACGCAGTATTTT. Translation: CASSFSGPTDTQYF.

This clonotype came up a few times. J is TRBJ1-1 and V is TRBV20-1; D gene unclear. This CDR3 region has 10 residues. Germline loops: CDR1 DFQATT, CDR2 SNEGSKA (reference sequence). V lost 6 bases and J 11 bases, leaving 13 bases between the germline ends. The CDR3 DNA reads TGCAGTGCAACCGAAGGGAGGGCTTTCTTT. Its protein is CSATEGRAFF.

This chain joins TRBV9 and TRBJ1-2; D ambiguous. CDR1 is SGDLS and CDR2 is YYNGEE in the germline V gene. The germline V and J ends were trimmed by 3 bases and 8 bases, with 14 bases remaining between them. The CDR3 is made up of 13 amino acids. Here the CDR3 reads CASSDWTSRGYTF. The CDR3 nucleotides read TGTGCCAGCAGCGACTGGACCTCTCGGGGCTACACCTTC.

This clonotype has a count of ten or more. V and J are TRBV20-1 and TRBJ2-3; D unclear. V was pared by 6 bases and J by 5 bases, with 6 bases between. Germline-derived CDR1 and CDR2 are DFQATT and SNEGSKA (reference sequence). This CDR3 region has 10 residues. CDR3 DNA: TGCAGTGCGATAGGAGATACGCAGTATTTT. Protein: CSAIGDTQYF.

V and J are TRBV25-1 and TRBJ2-3; TRBD1 aligns across 7 bases. V lost 3 bases, J lost 5 bases, and 8 bases stayed unmatched. CDR3 size: 15 residues. CDR1 and CDR2 from the germline V gene are MGHDK and SYGVNS. The DNA for the CDR3 is TGTGCCAGCAGTGACGACAGGGCGGTAAGAGATACGCAGTATTTT. Translation gives CASSDDRAVRDTQYF.